This T cell receptor beta chain originates from a study of blood T cell repertoires in COVID-19. Study as a whole: Samples of COVID-19 (acute and convalescent) were obtained from the United States, Italy and Spain.

In the study's own analysis: Counts of nucleated cells, estimated from reference gene primer amplification, were obtained. Generated by immunoSEQ multiplex PCR, the TCRdb table keeps only in-frame clones and is missing some. V and J calls and clone size come straight from that table; D and trimming were deduced from the DNA. The sample holds approximately 280,000 clones; 85% are singletons and the top ten take 2% to 3%. The germline gives CDR1 SGDLS, CDR2 YYNGEE. The CDR3 runs to 11 residues. The V and J ends lost 3 bases and 5 bases respectively, with 3 bases between them. The sequenced material came from PBMCs or T cells enriched from blood (not recorded which). This receptor was identified in a woman aged 50 to 60 who had recovered from COVID-19. The genes are TRBV9 and TRBJ2-1; D remains unclear. This CDR3 reads CASSGNNEQFF. The CDR3 bases are TGTGCCAGCAGCGGTAACAATGAGCAGTTCTTC.